The text below deals with one T cell receptor (beta chain). The data belong to a study of blood T cell repertoires in COVID-19. Produced via immunoSEQ multiplex PCR; TCRdb's table is partial and in-frame only. The table has tens of thousands of clones, about 90% seen once. V was pared by 8 bases and J by 11 bases, with 10 bases of the junction left unmatched. Germline lookup yields CDR1 MNHEY and CDR2 SVGAGI. The CDR3 covers 14 residues. This chain links TRBV6-5 with TRBJ2-3, with TRBD2 identical over 13 bases. Sequenced material: peripheral blood. The receptor comes from a man aged 50 to 60 with COVID-19, enrolled during active disease. Written as DNA, the CDR3 is TGTGCCAGCCGAACACTAGCGGGGGGGCGTGTGCAGTATTTT. Translated: CASRTLAGGRVQYF.